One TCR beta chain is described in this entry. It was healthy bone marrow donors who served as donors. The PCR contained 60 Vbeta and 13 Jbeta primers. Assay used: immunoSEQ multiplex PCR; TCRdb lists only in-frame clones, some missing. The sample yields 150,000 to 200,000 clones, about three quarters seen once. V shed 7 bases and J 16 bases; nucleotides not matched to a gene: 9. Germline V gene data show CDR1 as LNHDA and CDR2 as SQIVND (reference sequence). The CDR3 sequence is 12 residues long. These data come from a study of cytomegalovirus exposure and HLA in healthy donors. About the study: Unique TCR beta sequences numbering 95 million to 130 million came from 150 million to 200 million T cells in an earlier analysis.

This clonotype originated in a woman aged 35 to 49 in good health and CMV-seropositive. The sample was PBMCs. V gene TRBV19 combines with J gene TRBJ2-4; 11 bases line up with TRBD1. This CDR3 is CASTNRDRGYYF. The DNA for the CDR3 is TGTGCCAGTACCAACCGGGACAGGGGGTATTACTTC.